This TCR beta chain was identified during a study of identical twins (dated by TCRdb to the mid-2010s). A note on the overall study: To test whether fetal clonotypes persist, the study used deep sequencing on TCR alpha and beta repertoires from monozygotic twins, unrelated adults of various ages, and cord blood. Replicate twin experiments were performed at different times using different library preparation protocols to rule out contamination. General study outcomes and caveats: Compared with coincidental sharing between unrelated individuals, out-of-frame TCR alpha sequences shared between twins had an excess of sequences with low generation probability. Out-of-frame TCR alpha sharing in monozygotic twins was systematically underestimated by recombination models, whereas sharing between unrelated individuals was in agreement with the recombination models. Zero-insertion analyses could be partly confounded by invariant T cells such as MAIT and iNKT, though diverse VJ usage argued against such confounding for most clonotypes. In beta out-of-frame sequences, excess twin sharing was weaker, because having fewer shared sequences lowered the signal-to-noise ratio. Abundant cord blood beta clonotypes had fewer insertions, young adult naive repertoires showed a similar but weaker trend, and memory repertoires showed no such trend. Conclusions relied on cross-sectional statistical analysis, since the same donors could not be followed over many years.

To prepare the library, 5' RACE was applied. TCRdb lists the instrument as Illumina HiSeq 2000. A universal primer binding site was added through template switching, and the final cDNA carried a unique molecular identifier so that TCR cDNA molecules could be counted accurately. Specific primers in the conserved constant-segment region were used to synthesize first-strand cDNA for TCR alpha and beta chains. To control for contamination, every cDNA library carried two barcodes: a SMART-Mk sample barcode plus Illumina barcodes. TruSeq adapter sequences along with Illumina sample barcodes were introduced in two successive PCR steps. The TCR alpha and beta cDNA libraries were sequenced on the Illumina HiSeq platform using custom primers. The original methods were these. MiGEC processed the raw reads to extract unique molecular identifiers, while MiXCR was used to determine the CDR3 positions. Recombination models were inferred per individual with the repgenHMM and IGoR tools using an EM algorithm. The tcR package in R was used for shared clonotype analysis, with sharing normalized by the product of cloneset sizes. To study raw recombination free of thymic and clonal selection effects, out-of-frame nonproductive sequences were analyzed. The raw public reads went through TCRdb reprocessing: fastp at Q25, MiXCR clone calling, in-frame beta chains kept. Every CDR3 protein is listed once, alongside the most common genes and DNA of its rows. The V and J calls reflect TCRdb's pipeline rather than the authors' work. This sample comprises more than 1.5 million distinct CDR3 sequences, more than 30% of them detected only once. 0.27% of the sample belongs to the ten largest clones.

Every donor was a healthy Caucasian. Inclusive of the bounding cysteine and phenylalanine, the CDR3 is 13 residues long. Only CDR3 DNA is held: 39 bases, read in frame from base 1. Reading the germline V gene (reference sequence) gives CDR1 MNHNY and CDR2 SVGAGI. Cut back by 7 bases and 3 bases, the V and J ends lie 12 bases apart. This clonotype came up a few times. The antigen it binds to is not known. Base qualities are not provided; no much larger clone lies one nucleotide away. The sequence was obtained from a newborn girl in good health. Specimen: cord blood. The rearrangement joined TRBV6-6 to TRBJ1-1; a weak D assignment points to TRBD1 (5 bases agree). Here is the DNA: TGTGCCAGCACCAGACAGTTTCACACTGAAGCTTTCTTT. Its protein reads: CASTRQFHTEAFF.